The 5 T cell receptor beta chains reported below all come from one sample, sequenced in a study of blood T cell repertoires in COVID-19. The repertoire was sequenced with immunoSEQ multiplex PCR; TCRdb's copy has only in-frame clones and lacks some. The table records under 250,000 clones, around three quarters of them present only once. Sequencing input: peripheral blood. These receptors all stem from a woman between 65 and 79 years old with acute or convalescent COVID-19.

The rearrangement joins TRBV7-2 to TRBJ2-5; D possibly corresponds to TRBD1 (6 bases). Germline loops: CDR1 SGHTA, CDR2 FQGNSA. The germline V and J ends were trimmed by 2 bases and 5 bases, with 12 bases remaining between them. The CDR3 covers 14 residues. CDR3 sequence reads: CASSLIGGRETQYF. In DNA, the CDR3 is TGTGCCAGCAGCTTAATTGGGGGCAGGGAGACCCAGTACTTC.

The chain uses TRBV24-1 and TRBJ1-2, with TRBD1 matching 9 bases. The V segment lost 4 bases and the J segment 7 bases; nucleotides outside the gene matches: 12. The germline CDR1 and CDR2 sequences are KGHDR and SFDVKD. The CDR3 is 16 amino acids. The CDR3 region has the DNA TGTGCCACCAGTGAAAAAATGGGACAGGGAAAAACTGGCTACACCTTC. This translates into CATSEKMGQGKTGYTF.

The chain carries TRBV5-6 and TRBJ1-2; D is uncertain. V shed 0 bases and J shed 8 bases, with 5 bases lying between them. CDR1 SGHDT and CDR2 YYEEEE come from the germline V gene. The CDR3 covers 11 residues. The DNA of the CDR3 is TGTGCCAGCAGCTTGGCCCGGGGCTACACCTTC. Encoded protein: CASSLARGYTF.

The J gene is TRBJ2-7, the V gene TRBV28; 13 nucleotides line up with TRBD2. V shed 2 bases and J 6 bases; nucleotides not matched to a gene: 1. CDR1 and CDR2 from the germline V gene are MDHEN and SYDVKM. This CDR3 is 14 amino acids long. This CDR3 reads CASSLGLAGAEQYF. CDR3 coding DNA: TGTGCCAGCAGTTTAGGACTAGCGGGAGCCGAGCAGTACTTC.

This chain links TRBV5-5 with TRBJ1-1; TRBD1 matches 10 bases. The CDR3 extends over 15 amino acids. From germline, CDR1 is SGHKS and CDR2 YYEKEE (reference sequence). J was trimmed by 2 bases and V by 4 bases; bases with no gene match: 5. The CDR3 DNA reads as TGTGCCAGCAGCACCGGACAGGGGGTTAACACTGAAGCTTTCTTT. It is translated as CASSTGQGVNTEAFF.